The T cell receptor beta chain described here comes from a study of human T cells and chemical hapten exposure (dated by TCRdb to the early 2020s). General notes on the study: The libraries were sequenced as a pool, and the TCR yield per sample differed mostly because of small variations in library volumes within the pool. Peripheral blood TCR repertoire changes were tracked in vivo in alopecia patients during primary and secondary sensitization to the hapten diphenylcyclopropenone (DPC). Both TCR alpha and TCR beta chains were sequenced from each blood RNA sample. On the study overall, not on this receptor specifically: After repeated subsampling, the strength of the expansion versus patch-test correlation and the threshold at which it became significant changed. DPC sensitization did not change how many TCRs were above 1 in 1000 frequency, and no evidence was found of alterations in global repertoire structure.

From the germline V gene, CDR1 is SGHAT and CDR2 is FQNNGV. Here V drops 5 bases and J drops 3 bases, and the junction holds 9 bases not matched to any gene. The CDR3, cysteine through phenylalanine, is 17 amino acids long. Only CDR3 DNA is held: 51 bases, read in frame from base 1. The method was RACE. The reads were generated on a NextSeq 500. Library preparation attached unique molecular identifiers to individual cDNA molecules for quantitative, reproducible TCR counting. Processing in the source paper ran as follows. The median number of TCRs per sample was over 95,000, ranging from about 20,000 to 690,600. The Decombinator software suite was used to annotate the V, J and CDR3 of the TCR reads. Every sample was subsampled to the same number of TCRs (28,000) for the PS versus PT1 abundance plots. Expanded TCRs were defined as absent before sensitization and observed at least eight times at the 2-week time point. TCRdb reprocessing: public reads trimmed at Q25 with fastp, clones called with MiXCR, in-frame beta chains kept. Rows matching on CDR3 protein sequence are summarized as one entry with the most common DNA and genes. The V and J calls here are based on TCRdb, not the publication. The sample table records about 41,000 distinct CDR3 sequences; less than 4.5% of these occur just once. Around 5.8% of the sample goes to the ten largest clones.

Reading the label with the study, this specimen's time point is: healthy volunteer bleed at 2 weeks. Total RNA was extracted from unfractionated whole blood collected in Tempus Blood RNA tubes. Four or five healthy volunteers acted as controls for TCR sequencing and had blood drawn at day 0, 2 weeks and 6 weeks. This clonotype was recorded many times. Its antigen is currently not known. Base qualities are not recorded, but no much larger clone differs from it by a single base. Recombination joined TRBV11-2 with TRBJ2-2; 10 central nucleotides agree with TRBD1. Source material: whole blood. This TCR came from a human donor in good health. Some clones in this sample may be carry-over from other donors' samples. The nucleotides read TGTGCCAGCAGCCCCCTAAGACAGGGGGCGGACACCGGGGAGCTGTTTTTT. This sequence encodes CASSPLRQGADTGELFF.